This T cell receptor beta chain was recovered during a study of Graves' ophthalmopathy and Graves' hyperthyroidism. Many counts were recorded for this clonotype. The germline V gene encodes CDR1 DFQATT and CDR2 SNEGSKA (reference sequence). CDR3 length: 15 amino acids. Losses at the gene ends were 0 bases for V and 3 bases for J; bases not matched to a gene: 2. Hyperthyroidism in these 18- to 65-year-old patients was newly diagnosed, lasting under 2 months. TCR beta CDR3 amplification used RNA transcripts. A first-round RT-PCR used HTBI primers, followed by a second-round multiplex PCR. TCRdb used MiXCR to reprocess the multiplex PCR reads, holding one entry per CDR3 protein. Counted here are roughly 410,000 distinct CDR3 sequences, over 15% occurring once; the ten biggest clones make up approximately 7%.

J is TRBJ2-2 and V is TRBV20-1; 9 bases are shared with TRBD1. The sample consisted of peripheral blood. The sequence derives from a woman aged 18-29 years with stable Graves' hyperthyroidism. CDR3 sequence (DNA): TGCAGTGCTAGAGACGGACAGGGGTACACCGGGGAGCTGTTTTTT. This translates into CSARDGQGYTGELFF.